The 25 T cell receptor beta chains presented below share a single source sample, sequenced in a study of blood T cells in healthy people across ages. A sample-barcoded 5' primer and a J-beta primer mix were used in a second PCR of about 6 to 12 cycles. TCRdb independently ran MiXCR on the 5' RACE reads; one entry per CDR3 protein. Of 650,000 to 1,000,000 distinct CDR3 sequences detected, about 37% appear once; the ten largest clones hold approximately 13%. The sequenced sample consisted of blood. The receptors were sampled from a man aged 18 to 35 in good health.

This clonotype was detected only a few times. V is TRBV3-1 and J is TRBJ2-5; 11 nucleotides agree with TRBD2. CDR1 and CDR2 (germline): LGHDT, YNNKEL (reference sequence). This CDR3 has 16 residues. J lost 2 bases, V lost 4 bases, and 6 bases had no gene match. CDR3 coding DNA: TGTGCCAGCAGCCCGCGGGCTAGCGGGGGGCAAGAGACCCAGTACTTC. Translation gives CASSPRASGGQETQYF.

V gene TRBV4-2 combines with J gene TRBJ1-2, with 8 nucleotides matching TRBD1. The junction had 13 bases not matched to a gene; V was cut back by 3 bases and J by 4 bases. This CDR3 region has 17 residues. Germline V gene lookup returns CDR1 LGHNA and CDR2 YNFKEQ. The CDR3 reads CASSQAGTGGQAYGYTF. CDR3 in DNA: TGTGCCAGCAGCCAGGCGGGGACAGGAGGGCAAGCCTATGGCTACACCTTC.

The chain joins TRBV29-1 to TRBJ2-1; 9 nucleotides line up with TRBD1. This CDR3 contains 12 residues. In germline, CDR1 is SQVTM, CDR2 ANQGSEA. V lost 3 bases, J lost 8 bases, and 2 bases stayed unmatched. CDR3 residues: CSVEGQGYEQFF. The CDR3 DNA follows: TGCAGCGTTGAGGGACAGGGCTATGAGCAGTTCTTC.

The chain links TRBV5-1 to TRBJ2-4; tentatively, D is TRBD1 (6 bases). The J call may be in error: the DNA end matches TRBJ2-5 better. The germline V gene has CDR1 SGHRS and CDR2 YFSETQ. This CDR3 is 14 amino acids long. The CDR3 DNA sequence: TGCGCCAGCAGCTTGTATGCAGGGGTGGGGACCCAGTACTTC. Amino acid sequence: CASSLYAGVGTQYF.

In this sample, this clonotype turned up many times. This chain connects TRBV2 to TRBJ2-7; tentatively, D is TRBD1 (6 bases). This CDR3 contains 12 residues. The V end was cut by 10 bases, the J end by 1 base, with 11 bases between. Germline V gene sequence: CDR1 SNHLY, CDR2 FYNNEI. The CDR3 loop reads CATIQGSYEQYF. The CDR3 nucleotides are TGTGCCACTATACAGGGTTCCTACGAGCAGTACTTC.

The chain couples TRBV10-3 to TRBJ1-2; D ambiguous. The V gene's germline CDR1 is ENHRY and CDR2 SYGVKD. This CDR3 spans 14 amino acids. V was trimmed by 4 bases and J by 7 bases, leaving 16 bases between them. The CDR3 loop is CAISAQNSESGYTF. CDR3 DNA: TGTGCCATCAGTGCGCAAAACTCCGAGAGTGGCTACACCTTC.

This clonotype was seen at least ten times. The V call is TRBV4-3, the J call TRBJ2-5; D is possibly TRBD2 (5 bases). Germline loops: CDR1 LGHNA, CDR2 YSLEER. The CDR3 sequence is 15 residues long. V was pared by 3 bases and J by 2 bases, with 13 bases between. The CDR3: CASSQGGPGQETQYF. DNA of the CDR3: TGCGCCAGCAGCCAGGGCGGACCGGGACAAGAGACCCAGTACTTC.

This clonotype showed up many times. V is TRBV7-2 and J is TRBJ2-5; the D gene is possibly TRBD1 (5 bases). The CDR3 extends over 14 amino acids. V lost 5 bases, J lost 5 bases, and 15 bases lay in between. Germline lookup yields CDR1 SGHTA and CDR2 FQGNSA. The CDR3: CASSRWGSKETQYF. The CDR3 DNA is TGTGCCAGCAGCCGTTGGGGCTCCAAGGAGACCCAGTACTTC.

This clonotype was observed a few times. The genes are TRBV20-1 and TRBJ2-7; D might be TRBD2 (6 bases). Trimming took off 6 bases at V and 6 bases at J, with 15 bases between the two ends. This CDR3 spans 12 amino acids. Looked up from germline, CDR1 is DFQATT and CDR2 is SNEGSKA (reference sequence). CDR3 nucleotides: TGCAGTGCCCGGAGGGCAAATCGCGAGCAGTACTTC. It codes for CSARRANREQYF.

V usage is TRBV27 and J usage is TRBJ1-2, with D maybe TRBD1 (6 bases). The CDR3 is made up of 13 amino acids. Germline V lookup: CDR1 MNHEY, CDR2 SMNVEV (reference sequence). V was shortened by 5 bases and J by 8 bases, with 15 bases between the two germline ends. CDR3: CASSTGILGGYTF. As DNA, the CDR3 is TGTGCCAGCAGTACAGGGATTTTGGGCGGCTACACCTTC.

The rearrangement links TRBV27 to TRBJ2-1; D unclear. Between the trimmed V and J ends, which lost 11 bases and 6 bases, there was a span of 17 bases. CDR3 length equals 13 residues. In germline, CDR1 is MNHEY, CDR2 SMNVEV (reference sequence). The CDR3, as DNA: TGTGCCCCCCAGGACCCCCTTCCCAATGAGCAGTTCTTC. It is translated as CAPQDPLPNEQFF.

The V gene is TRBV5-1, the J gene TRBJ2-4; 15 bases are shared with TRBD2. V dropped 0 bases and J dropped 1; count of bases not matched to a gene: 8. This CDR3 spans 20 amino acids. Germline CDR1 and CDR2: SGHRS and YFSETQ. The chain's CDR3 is CASSLDSGLAGGWAKNIQYF. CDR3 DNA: TGCGCCAGCAGCTTGGACTCGGGACTAGCGGGAGGATGGGCCAAAAACATTCAGTACTTC.

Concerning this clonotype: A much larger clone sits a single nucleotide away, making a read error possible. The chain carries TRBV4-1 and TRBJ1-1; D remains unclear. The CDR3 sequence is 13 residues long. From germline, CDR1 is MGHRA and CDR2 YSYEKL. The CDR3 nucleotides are TGCGTCAGCAGCCCTCGTCTGAACACTGAAGCTTTCTTT. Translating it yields CVSSPRLNTEAFF.

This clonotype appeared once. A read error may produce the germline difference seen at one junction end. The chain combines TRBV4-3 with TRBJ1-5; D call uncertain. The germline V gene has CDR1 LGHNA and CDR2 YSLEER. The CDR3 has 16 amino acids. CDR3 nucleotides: TGCGCCAGCAGCCAATCATTAGGGCAGGCCAATCCGCCCCAGCATTTT. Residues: CASSQSLGQANPPQHF.

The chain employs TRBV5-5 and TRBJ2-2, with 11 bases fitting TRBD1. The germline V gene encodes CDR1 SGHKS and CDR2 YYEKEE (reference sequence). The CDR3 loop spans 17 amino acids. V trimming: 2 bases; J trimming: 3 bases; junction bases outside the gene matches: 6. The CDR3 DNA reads TGTGCCAGCAGCTTTACGGACAGGGGGCCGGACACCGGGGAGCTGTTTTTT. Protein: CASSFTDRGPDTGELFF. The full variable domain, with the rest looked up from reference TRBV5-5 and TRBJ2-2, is DAGVTQSPTHLIKTRGQQVTLRCSPISGHKSVSWYQQVLGQGPQFIFQYYEKEERGRGNFPDRFSARQFPNYSSELNVNALLLGDSALYLCASSFTDRGPDTGELFFGEGSRLTVL.

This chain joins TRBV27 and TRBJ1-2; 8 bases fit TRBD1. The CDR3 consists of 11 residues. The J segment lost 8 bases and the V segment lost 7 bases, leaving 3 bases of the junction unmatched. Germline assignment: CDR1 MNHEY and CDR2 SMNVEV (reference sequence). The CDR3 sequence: CASTGGGGYTF. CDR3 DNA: TGTGCCAGCACAGGGGGCGGCGGCTACACCTTC.

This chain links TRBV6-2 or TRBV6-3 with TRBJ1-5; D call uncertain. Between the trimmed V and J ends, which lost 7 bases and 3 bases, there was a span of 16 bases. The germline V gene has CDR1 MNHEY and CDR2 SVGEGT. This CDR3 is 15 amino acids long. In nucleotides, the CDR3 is TGTGCCAGCACCCTAAGGACGGGAGCCAATCAGCCCCAGCATTTT. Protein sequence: CASTLRTGANQPQHF.

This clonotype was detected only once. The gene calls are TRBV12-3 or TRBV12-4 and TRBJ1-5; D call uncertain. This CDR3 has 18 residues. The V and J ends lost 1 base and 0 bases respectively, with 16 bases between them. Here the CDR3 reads CASSLVLGGSYSNQPQHF. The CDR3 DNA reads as TGTGCCAGCAGTTTAGTCCTGGGAGGATCGTATAGCAATCAGCCCCAGCATTTT.

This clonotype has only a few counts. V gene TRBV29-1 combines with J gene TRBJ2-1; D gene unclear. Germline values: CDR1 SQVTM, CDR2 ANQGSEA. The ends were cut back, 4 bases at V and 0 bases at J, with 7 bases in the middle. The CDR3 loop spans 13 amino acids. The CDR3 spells CSVVAHSYNEQFF. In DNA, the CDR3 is TGCAGCGTTGTTGCCCACTCCTACAATGAGCAGTTCTTC.

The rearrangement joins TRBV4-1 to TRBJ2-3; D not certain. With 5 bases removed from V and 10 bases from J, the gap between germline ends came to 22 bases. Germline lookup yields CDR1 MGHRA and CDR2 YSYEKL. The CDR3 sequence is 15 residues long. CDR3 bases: TGCGCCAGCAGCGAAGCTCCCTCGTCCGGGTTAGCGCAGTATTTT. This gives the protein CASSEAPSSGLAQYF.

The CDR3, as DNA: TGTGCCAGCAGGGTTACCTGGGAACCCACCGGGGAGCTGTTTTTT. Amino acid sequence: CASRVTWEPTGELFF. The V call is TRBV7-2, the J call TRBJ2-2; D unclear. V lost 6 bases and J lost 4, with 15 bases in between. The CDR3 totals 15 residues. Germline V lookup: CDR1 SGHTA, CDR2 FQGNSA.

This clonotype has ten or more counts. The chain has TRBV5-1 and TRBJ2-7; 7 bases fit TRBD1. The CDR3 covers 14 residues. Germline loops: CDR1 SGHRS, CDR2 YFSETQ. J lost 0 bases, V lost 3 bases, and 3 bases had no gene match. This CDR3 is CASSSTGTSYEQYF. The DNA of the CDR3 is TGCGCCAGCAGCTCGACAGGGACCTCCTACGAGCAGTACTTC.

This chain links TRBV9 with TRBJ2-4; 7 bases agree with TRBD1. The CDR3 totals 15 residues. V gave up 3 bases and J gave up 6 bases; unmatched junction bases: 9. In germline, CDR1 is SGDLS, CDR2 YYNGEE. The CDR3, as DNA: TGTGCCAGCAGCGACAGGGGAAGGATGGGAAACATTCAGTACTTC. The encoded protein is CASSDRGRMGNIQYF.

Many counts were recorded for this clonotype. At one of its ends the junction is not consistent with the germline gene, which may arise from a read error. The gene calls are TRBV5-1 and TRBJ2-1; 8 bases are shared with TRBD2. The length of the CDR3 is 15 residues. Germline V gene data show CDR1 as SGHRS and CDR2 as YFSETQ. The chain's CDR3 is CASSLAGGRHNEQFF. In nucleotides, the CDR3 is TGCGCCAGCAGTTTGGCGGGGGGACGACACAATGAGCAGTTCTTC.

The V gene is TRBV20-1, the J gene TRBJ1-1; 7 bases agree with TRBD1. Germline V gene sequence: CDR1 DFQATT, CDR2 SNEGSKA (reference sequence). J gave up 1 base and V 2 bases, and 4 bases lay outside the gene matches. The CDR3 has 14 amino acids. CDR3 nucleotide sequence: TGCAGTGCTAGACCAACAGGGGAGAACACTGAAGCTTTCTTT. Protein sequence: CSARPTGENTEAFF.